These 10 T cell receptor beta chains were sequenced from one sample in a study of technical replicates of blood from several donors. This table comes from immunoSEQ multiplex PCR, and its TCRdb copy is limited to in-frame clones, with some not included. Seen here are about 94,000 clones, around 96% observed once, and the top ten hold about 0.34%. Source material: T cells isolated from PBMCs. The receptors shown here come from a human donor in good health.

The chain is built from TRBV18 and TRBJ2-6; D uncertain. The V and J ends lost 0 bases and 0 bases respectively, with 12 bases between them. The germline gives CDR1 KGHSH, CDR2 LQKENI. The CDR3 loop spans 18 amino acids. The CDR3 spells CASSPPVPGSSGANVLTF. CDR3 nucleotide sequence: TGTGCCAGCTCACCACCGGTACCAGGATCCTCTGGGGCCAACGTCCTGACTTTC.

The chain employs TRBV5-1 and TRBJ1-5; D gene ambiguous. V was clipped by 0 bases and J by 7 bases, with 14 bases between them. CDR1 is SGHRS and CDR2 is YFSETQ in the germline V gene. The CDR3 contains 15 residues. The CDR3 coding sequence is TGCGCCAGCAGCTTGGGCGGGGAAAGGAGACAGCCCCAGCATTTT. It translates to CASSLGGERRQPQHF.

The chain links TRBV4-1 to TRBJ2-1; possible D gene TRBD2, 6 bases. Per the germline V gene, CDR1 is MGHRA and CDR2 is YSYEKL. The CDR3 contains 14 residues. V was pared by 5 bases and J by 10 bases, with 18 bases between. CDR3 protein: CASSNRDSSREQFF. The CDR3 DNA reads TGCGCCAGCAGCAACCGGGACTCCTCAAGGGAGCAGTTCTTC.

The chain recombines TRBV27 with TRBJ1-5; possible D gene TRBD1, 6 bases. This CDR3 is built from 14 residues. Germline V lookup: CDR1 MNHEY, CDR2 SMNVEV (reference sequence). The V and J ends lost 2 bases and 3 bases respectively, with 8 bases between them. The CDR3, as DNA: TGTGCCAGCAGTTTAACAGGGTACAATCAGCCCCAGCATTTT. Amino acids: CASSLTGYNQPQHF.

The chain recombines TRBV7-9 with TRBJ2-3; maybe TRBD2 (6 bases). The length of the CDR3 is 16 residues. V dropped 5 bases and J dropped 0 bases, with 15 bases sitting between them. The germline CDR1 and CDR2 sequences are SEHNR and FQNEAQ (reference sequence). DNA for the CDR3: TGTGCCAGCAGCGGACGACTAGACCGAAGCACAGATACGCAGTATTTT. It yields the protein CASSGRLDRSTDTQYF.

V and J are TRBV2 and TRBJ1-1; D uncertain. The germline gives CDR1 SNHLY, CDR2 FYNNEI. This CDR3 region has 13 residues. V was pared by 6 bases and J by 3 bases, with 11 bases between. CDR3 in DNA: TGTGCCAGCAGCGAGGAGATTTACACTGAAGCTTTCTTT. Translation gives CASSEEIYTEAFF.

This clone was counted a single time. This sequence joins TRBV6-6 and TRBJ1-1; 9 positions agree with TRBD1. The CDR3 contains 15 residues. Germline V gene lookup returns CDR1 MNHNY and CDR2 SVGAGI (reference sequence). Trimming took 2 bases from V and 4 from J; bases not matched to a gene: 5. The CDR3: CASSYLRDRVTEAFF. The DNA of the CDR3 is TGTGCCAGCAGTTACCTCCGGGACAGGGTCACTGAAGCTTTCTTT.

The J gene is TRBJ1-5, the V gene TRBV6-1; 9 bases align to TRBD1. V was clipped by 1 base and J by 4 bases; unmatched bases: 2. The V gene's germline CDR1 is MNHNS and CDR2 SASEGT. The CDR3 runs to 15 residues. As DNA, the CDR3 is TGTGCCAGCAGTGAAGGGACAGGGGTAAATCAGCCCCAGCATTTT. Translated, it gives CASSEGTGVNQPQHF.

The V and J genes are TRBV19 and TRBJ1-4; 11 nucleotides agree with TRBD1. After removal of 3 bases from V and 5 bases from J, the junction contained 11 bases not matched to a gene. Germline CDR1 reads LNHDA; CDR2 reads SQIVND (reference sequence). The CDR3 sequence is 18 residues long. The CDR3 sequence is CASSIREGQGVRNEKLFF. CDR3 nucleotides: TGTGCCAGTAGTATTCGGGAGGGACAGGGGGTTCGAAATGAAAAACTGTTTTTT.

This chain connects TRBV6-5 to TRBJ2-3, with D tentatively TRBD2 (6 bases). The CDR3 sequence is 14 residues long. V gave up 7 bases and J gave up 6 bases, with 17 bases separating them. CDR1 and CDR2 (germline): MNHEY, SVGAGI. The CDR3: CASKDVGSADTQYF. The CDR3 DNA follows: TGTGCCAGCAAGGATGTCGGGAGCGCTGATACGCAGTATTTT.